These 25 T cell receptor beta chains share one sample of origin, sequenced in a study of blood T cell repertoires in COVID-19. TCRdb's table, derived via immunoSEQ multiplex PCR, lists solely in-frame clones and lacks some. This sample has fewer than 300,000 clones; about 90% occur once, and the top ten carry approximately 6%. Sequenced sample: peripheral blood. The receptors shown here come from a woman in her forties or fifties with COVID-19, enrolled during active disease.

CDR3 loop: CASSQDRSRIEQFF. Written as DNA, the CDR3 is TGCGCCAGCAGCCAAGATCGGTCCCGAATTGAGCAGTTCTTC. The chain recombines TRBV4-3 with TRBJ2-1; unclear D gene. The length of the CDR3 is 14 residues. Germline values: CDR1 LGHNA, CDR2 YSLEER. V was cut by 0 bases and J by 9 bases, with 12 bases left in between.

The chain links TRBV7-9 to TRBJ1-4; TRBD1 aligns across 7 bases. In germline, CDR1 is SEHNR, CDR2 FQNEAQ (reference sequence). The trim removed 4 bases at V and 7 bases at J, leaving 3 bases unmatched. The CDR3 sequence is 13 residues long. CDR3: CASSSNRGEKLFF. CDR3 DNA sequence: TGTGCCAGCAGCTCCAACAGGGGTGAAAAACTGTTTTTT.

The chain recombines TRBV7-9 with TRBJ2-1; 9 bases match TRBD2. The CDR3 extends over 15 amino acids. With V trimmed by 5 bases and J by 10 bases, 12 bases remained unmatched. Per germline, CDR1 SEHNR and CDR2 FQNEAQ (reference sequence). CDR3 sequence reads: CASSPSGMETNEQFF. The CDR3 bases are TGTGCCAGCAGCCCTAGCGGGATGGAGACGAACGAGCAGTTCTTC.

The CDR3 region is CASGQGVNQPQHF. The CDR3 DNA sequence: TGTGCCAGCGGGCAGGGGGTTAATCAGCCCCAGCATTTT. The chain has TRBV2 and TRBJ1-5, with 7 bases aligning to TRBD1. CDR1 and CDR2 from the germline V gene are SNHLY and FYNNEI. The ends lost 8 bases at V and 4 bases at J; junction bases unmatched: 5. The CDR3 contains 13 residues.

The table lists this clone with a count of one. The chain is built from TRBV7-9 and TRBJ1-4; 7 nucleotides line up with TRBD1. Germline assignment: CDR1 SEHNR and CDR2 FQNEAQ (reference sequence). This CDR3 is built from 15 residues. The J segment lost 5 bases and the V segment lost 5 bases, leaving 8 bases of the junction unmatched. The CDR3 sequence is CASSHPGQYNEKLFF. The DNA for the CDR3 is TGTGCCAGCAGCCATCCGGGACAGTACAATGAAAAACTGTTTTTT.

This chain links TRBV24-1 with TRBJ2-3, with D uncertain. This CDR3 has 14 amino acids. Germline V gene lookup returns CDR1 KGHDR and CDR2 SFDVKD. Trimming stripped 7 bases from V and 0 bases from J, with 10 bases between. The DNA of the CDR3 is TGTGCCACCAGAGTCGACGGGAGCACAGATACGCAGTATTTT. Amino acids: CATRVDGSTDTQYF.

The chain couples TRBV7-8 to TRBJ2-5; 7 positions match TRBD2. The CDR3 length is 19 residues. The germline V gene has CDR1 SGHVS and CDR2 FQNEAQ. Germline trimming cut 4 bases from V and 6 bases from J; bases unmatched to any gene: 23. CDR3 region: CASSWVWVGTGGRIKTQYF. The DNA for the CDR3 is TGTGCCAGCAGCTGGGTTTGGGTGGGGACCGGCGGGAGAATCAAGACCCAGTACTTC.

This chain joins TRBV4-1 and TRBJ2-2, with D unresolved. The CDR3 sequence is 14 residues long. The germline V gene has CDR1 MGHRA and CDR2 YSYEKL. The ends were cut back, 4 bases at V and 2 bases at J, with 8 bases in the middle. CDR3 sequence reads: CASSPPPNTGELFF. The DNA for the CDR3 is TGCGCCAGCAGCCCCCCCCCAAACACCGGGGAGCTGTTTTTT.

This chain connects TRBV27 to TRBJ1-5, with 11 bases lining up with TRBD1. This CDR3 is 19 amino acids long. The trim removed 8 bases at V and 0 bases at J, leaving 15 bases unmatched. Germline CDR1 MNHEY, CDR2 SMNVEV (reference sequence). The CDR3 sequence: CASLPSGQGGGYSNQPQHF. The CDR3 DNA is TGTGCCAGCCTCCCATCGGGACAGGGGGGAGGGTATAGCAATCAGCCCCAGCATTTT.

The V and J genes are TRBV5-1 and TRBJ1-2, with a tentative D call TRBD1 (6 bases). The germline V gene has CDR1 SGHRS and CDR2 YFSETQ. The V end lost 4 bases, the J end lost 5 bases, and 18 bases lay between the germline ends. The CDR3 has 15 residues. As DNA, the CDR3 is TGCGCCAGCAGCACCGCAGGGGAACCACTTTATGGCTACACCTTC. It specifies CASSTAGEPLYGYTF. Using reference TRBV5-1 and TRBJ1-2 for the parts outside the CDR3, the full variable domain is KAGVTQTPRYLIKTRGQQVTLSCSPISGHRSVSWYQQTPGQGLQFLFEYFSETQRNKGNFPGRFSGRQFSNSRSEMNVSTLELGDSALYLCASSTAGEPLYGYTFGSGTRLTVV.

This clone has just one count. The V gene is TRBV11-3, the J gene TRBJ1-1, with D perhaps matching TRBD1 (6 bases). The V gene's germline CDR1 is SGHNT and CDR2 YENEEA. The CDR3 has 15 residues. V gave up 5 bases and J gave up 8 bases, with 21 bases separating them. CDR3 protein: CASSLPDTGKMEAFF. Here the CDR3 DNA reads TGTGCCAGCAGCCTACCTGATACAGGGAAAATGGAAGCTTTCTTT.

The rearrangement uses TRBV5-4 and TRBJ2-5, with D maybe TRBD2 (6 bases). Trimming took off 3 bases at V and 1 base at J, with 16 bases between the two ends. The germline V gene encodes CDR1 SGHNT and CDR2 YYREEE (reference sequence). This CDR3 has 16 residues. The CDR3 DNA reads TGTGCCAGCAGCTCCCTTGGCGGGGTGATCCAAGAGACCCAGTACTTC. Encoded protein: CASSSLGGVIQETQYF.

The genes are TRBV30 and TRBJ1-1, with 12 bases aligning to TRBD1. V dropped 5 bases and J dropped 3; count of bases not matched to a gene: 1. Germline CDR1 reads GTSNPN; CDR2 reads SVGIG (reference sequence). The CDR3 is made up of 13 amino acids. CDR3 amino acids: CAWGTGGYTEAFF. CDR3 DNA: TGTGCCTGGGGGACAGGGGGCTACACTGAAGCTTTCTTT. Variable domain in full (rest from reference TRBV30 and TRBJ1-1): SQTIHQWPATLVQPVGSPLSLECTVEGTSNPNLYWYRQAAGRGLQLLFYSVGIGQISSEVPQNLSASRPQDRQFILSSKKLLLSDSGFYLCAWGTGGYTEAFFGQGTRLTVV.

V usage is TRBV30 and J usage is TRBJ2-7; TRBD2 matches at 8 bases. CDR3 length equals 13 residues. The V gene's germline CDR1 is GTSNPN and CDR2 SVGIG (reference sequence). Germline trimming cut 3 bases from V and 5 bases from J; bases unmatched to any gene: 6. CDR3 residues: CAWRRLAIDEQYF. The CDR3 DNA is TGTGCCTGGAGACGACTAGCGATTGACGAGCAGTACTTC.

This clone was seen more than once but under ten times. The chain combines TRBV3-1 (or the pseudogene TRBV3-2) with TRBJ1-6; D unresolved. This CDR3 has 14 amino acids. The V and J ends lost 4 bases and 10 bases respectively, with 14 bases between them. Germline lookup yields CDR1 LGHDT and CDR2 YNNKEL (reference sequence). The CDR3 protein is CASSPPILSSPLHF. CDR3 bases: TGTGCCAGCAGCCCACCCATTTTGAGCTCACCCCTCCACTTT.

The chain employs TRBV27 and TRBJ2-7, with TRBD1 matching 9 bases. CDR1 and CDR2 from the germline V gene are MNHEY and SMNVEV (reference sequence). J gave up 0 bases and V 5 bases, and 5 bases lay outside the gene matches. The CDR3 has 15 amino acids. The CDR3 DNA reads as TGTGCCAGCAGTGTACAGGGGGCAGCCTCCTACGAGCAGTACTTC. Its protein product is CASSVQGAASYEQYF.

This sequence joins TRBV7-2 and TRBJ2-7; 8 positions match TRBD1. Trimming took 1 base from V and 1 from J; bases not matched to a gene: 6. Germline V lookup: CDR1 SGHTA, CDR2 FQGNSA. The CDR3 is 16 residues long. CDR3 protein: CASSLGGTGRSYEQYF. The CDR3 nucleotides are TGTGCCAGCAGCTTAGGTGGGACAGGAAGATCCTACGAGCAGTACTTC.

This rearrangement joins TRBV5-6 to TRBJ2-7; D possibly corresponds to TRBD1 (6 bases). Germline lookup yields CDR1 SGHDT and CDR2 YYEEEE. Deletions cut 6 bases from V and 2 bases from J, with 18 bases between. CDR3 length: 15 residues. The CDR3 DNA reads TGTGCCAGCACCCCCGGGACAAGTTCACCCTACGAGCAGTACTTC. This sequence encodes CASTPGTSSPYEQYF.

This chain uses TRBV3-1 (or the pseudogene TRBV3-2) with TRBJ1-1, with D possibly matching TRBD1 (6 bases). V lost 1 base and J 6 bases, leaving 15 bases between the germline ends. The CDR3 covers 15 residues. Germline V gene data show CDR1 as LGHDT and CDR2 as YNNKEL (reference sequence). Here the CDR3 DNA reads TGTGCCAGCAGCCAAGCCCCGGACAGCCTTCCTGAAGCTTTCTTT. This encodes CASSQAPDSLPEAFF.

This chain links TRBV19 with TRBJ1-6; 9 bases are shared with TRBD1. The CDR3 totals 14 residues. The trim removed 3 bases at V and 9 bases at J, leaving 3 bases unmatched. Germline V lookup: CDR1 LNHDA, CDR2 SQIVND (reference sequence). The CDR3 sequence is CASSILGQGSPLHF. The CDR3 DNA reads TGTGCCAGTAGTATTTTGGGACAGGGTTCACCCCTCCACTTT.

V usage is TRBV29-1 and J usage is TRBJ2-3; 8 nucleotides agree with TRBD2. In germline, CDR1 is SQVTM, CDR2 ANQGSEA. This CDR3 comprises 15 residues. Trimming at V came to 1 base and at J to 5 bases, leaving 8 bases not matched to a gene. The CDR3 region is CSVEGGLGGGDTQYF. In DNA, the CDR3 is TGCAGCGTTGAAGGGGGACTAGGGGGAGGAGATACGCAGTATTTT.

The V call is TRBV27, the J call TRBJ2-1; 9 nucleotides match TRBD2. Germline-derived CDR1 and CDR2 are MNHEY and SMNVEV (reference sequence). With 6 bases clipped from V and 5 bases from J, the junction kept 32 bases outside the gene matches. This CDR3 contains 23 residues. The DNA for the CDR3 is TGTGCCAGCAGCCTTTCCCGAGGATTGGGGACTAGCCGGAGCCACACCTTTAACAATGAGCAGTTCTTC. Translated, it gives CASSLSRGLGTSRSHTFNNEQFF.

The J gene is TRBJ2-1, the V gene TRBV7-9; D unresolved. In germline, CDR1 is SEHNR, CDR2 FQNEAQ (reference sequence). This CDR3 is 12 amino acids long. V dropped 6 bases and J dropped 11 bases, with 14 bases sitting between them. The CDR3 DNA follows: TGTGCCAGCAGTCCCCCCGCGGATAAGCAGTTCTTC. Translating gives CASSPPADKQFF.

CDR3 in DNA: TGTGCCAGTAGTATGGGGACAGGGGAGATTTCATGGAACACTGAAGCTTTCTTT. It translates to CASSMGTGEISWNTEAFF. The genes are TRBV19 and TRBJ1-1; the match to TRBD1 covers 10 bases. Germline CDR1 and CDR2: LNHDA and SQIVND (reference sequence). J lost 1 base, V lost 3 bases, and 11 bases had no gene match. The CDR3 totals 18 residues. Together with reference TRBV19 and TRBJ1-1, the CDR3 gives the full variable domain: DGGITQSPKYLFRKEGQNVTLSCEQNLNHDAMYWYRQDPGQGLRLIYYSQIVNDFQKGDIAEGYSVSREKKESFPLTVTSAQKNPTAFYLCASSMGTGEISWNTEAFFGQGTRLTVV.

With regard to this clone: The sample holds other DNA sequences that translate to the same CDR3. The chain links TRBV11-3 to TRBJ1-3, with a possible D match to TRBD1 (6 bases). CDR3 length: 15 residues. Trimming took 1 base from V and 1 from J, leaving 8 bases between them. Per germline, CDR1 SGHNT and CDR2 YENEEA. The CDR3 loop is CASSLGGQSGNTIYF. In DNA form, the CDR3 reads TGTGCCAGCAGCTTAGGGGGACAATCTGGAAACACCATATATTTT.